The sequence of this TCR beta chain was determined in a study of T cells in Graves' hyperthyroidism and ophthalmopathy. Study-level results: The model forecast ophthalmopathy, anticipating it by a median 6.5 months before onset.

Amplified TCR beta CDR3 regions came from RNA transcripts. Researchers ran a first-round RT-PCR on the TCR CDR3 using the HTBI primer set. Each CDR3 protein gets one entry after TCRdb re-called the multiplex PCR reads with MiXCR. Of 560,000 or so distinct CDR3 sequences in the sample, 46% were seen once. As regards this clonotype: Its cognate antigen is unknown.

V was clipped by 6 bases and J by 4 bases, with 9 bases between them. CDR1 and CDR2 from the germline V gene are SNHLY and FYNNEI. This CDR3 region has 13 residues. Source material: peripheral blood or thyroid tissue (not recorded which). V and J are TRBV2 and TRBJ2-2; D may be TRBD1 or TRBD2 (5 bases each). This TCR was recovered from a woman aged 18-29 years with Graves' hyperthyroidism. CDR3 residues: CASRWGSTGELFF. DNA of the CDR3: TGTGCCAGCAGGTGGGGGAGCACCGGGGAGCTGTTTTTT.